This T cell receptor beta chain comes out of a study of cytomegalovirus exposure and HLA in healthy donors. PCR was performed using 60 Vbeta and 13 Jbeta primers. Repertoires were generated with immunoSEQ multiplex PCR, while TCRdb's copy carries only in-frame clones and drops some. Of tens of thousands of clones in the sample, 65% to 85% were seen once. This CDR3 contains 16 residues. Trimming removed 1 base at V and 4 bases at J, with 17 bases between. Germline CDR1 and CDR2: SGDLS and YYNGEE. Study outcomes and limitations: Reportedly, a later analysis found an Asian-associated ancestry cluster had fewer N-insertions than the roughly 700-donor mean. CMV serostatus stood as the only immune exposure information on hand.

Concerning this clone itself: Its target is not known.

The specimen sequenced was PBMCs. The chain combines TRBV9 with TRBJ1-2; tentatively, D is TRBD1 (5 bases). This sequence was found in a male donor in good health and CMV-seronegative. The CDR3: CASSVLGGRGTYGYTF. DNA for the CDR3: TGTGCCAGCAGCGTACTGGGTGGTCGGGGGACCTATGGCTACACCTTC. Supplemented by reference TRBV9 and TRBJ1-2, the full variable domain reads DSGVTQTPKHLITATGQRVTLRCSPRSGDLSVYWYQQSLDQGLQFLIQYYNGEERAKGNILERFSAQQFPDLHSELNLSSLELGDSALYFCASSVLGGRGTYGYTFGSGTRLTVV.